This note documents a single TCR beta chain sequence. V dropped 2 bases and J dropped 5; count of bases not matched to a gene: 5. The CDR3 loop spans 14 amino acids. Germline CDR1 is SGDLS and CDR2 is YYNGEE. The data were obtained in a study of T-cell memory formation after mild COVID-19. Constant-segment-primed 5'RACE gave TCR alpha and TCR beta cDNA libraries with sample barcodes and UMIs. Each CDR3 protein is one row after TCRdb ran MiXCR on the 5' RACE reads. The data show roughly 350,000 distinct CDR3 sequences, 28% seen once. The TCR originated in an adult woman who had mild COVID-19 (a few samples of this study predate the infection). Cell type and time point are not known. The V gene is TRBV9, the J gene TRBJ1-1, with TRBD1 matching 8 bases. Sample: PBMCs or a T cell subset sorted from them (not recorded which). The CDR3 bases are TGTGCCAGCAGCGTCGTGGACAGGGTTACTGAAGCTTTCTTT. Residues: CASSVVDRVTEAFF.